Shown below are 21 T cell receptor beta chains from a single sample sequenced in a study of sequential checkpoint blockade in melanoma (dated by TCRdb to the late 2010s). The treatment or condition label corresponds to: randomized to nivolumab then ipilimumab (arm A) or the reverse (arm B). Library prep was done by the immunoSEQ multiplex PCR assay. TCRdb mirrors the immuneACCESS table, restricted to in-frame sequences. Some clones are absent from its copies; in checked studies, under half trace to an unresolved V gene, and the reason for the others is unknown. This sample has 9,500 to 15,000 clones in its table, and about 86% of those were observed once. The ten top clones hold about half of the sample. This sample comprised CD8+ T cells sorted from blood (inferred from file names), obtained from a patient given nivolumab and ipilimumab in sequence. Receptor source: a human donor with melanoma.

The CDR3 DNA follows: TGTGCCATCAGTGCCTCCGGGACAGGGAACAATGGCTACACCTTC. It is translated as CAISASGTGNNGYTF. The gene calls are TRBV10-3 and TRBJ1-2; 9 bases agree with TRBD1. CDR1 ENHRY and CDR2 SYGVKD come from the germline V gene. V was pared by 4 bases and J by 6 bases, with 9 bases of the junction left unmatched. The CDR3 length is 15 residues.

This clone was seen a few times. This rearrangement joins TRBV7-9 to TRBJ1-4, with 7 positions matching TRBD1. Trimming removed 5 bases from V and 4 bases from J; junction bases left unmatched: 10. The CDR3 runs 16 residues. Germline assignment: CDR1 SEHNR and CDR2 FQNEAQ (reference sequence). Written as DNA, the CDR3 is TGTGCCAGCAGCCGACCCGGGACAGTATATAATGAAAAACTGTTTTTT. Protein sequence: CASSRPGTVYNEKLFF.

The gene calls are TRBV7-2 and TRBJ1-5; 11 positions agree with TRBD1. V lost 1 base to trimming and J lost 0 bases; unmatched junction nucleotides: 8. There are 19 residues in the CDR3. CDR1 and CDR2 from the germline V gene are SGHTA and FQGNSA. This chain's CDR3 is CASSLELGTGGYSNQPQHF. The CDR3 DNA reads TGTGCCAGCAGCTTAGAGCTCGGGACAGGGGGTTATAGCAATCAGCCCCAGCATTTT.

The V gene is TRBV28, the J gene TRBJ1-4; TRBD1 is a possible D gene (5 bases). Per the germline V gene, CDR1 is MDHEN and CDR2 is SYDVKM. This CDR3 comprises 15 residues. The ends were cut back, 7 bases at V and 6 bases at J, with 18 bases in the middle. In DNA, the CDR3 is TGTGCCAGCACAGAATTCCGCATAGGGGATGAAAAACTGTTTTTT. Amino acid sequence: CASTEFRIGDEKLFF.

Of note for this clone: The missing conserved phenylalanine or tryptophan at the end of this CDR3 makes a read error likely. The limits of the CDR3 on the DNA are not certain, so only TCRdb's listed CDR3 is given. The J gene is TRBJ1-1, the V gene TRBV6-6; TRBD1 is the table's D call, not checked against the DNA. CDR1 is MNHNY and CDR2 is SVGAGI in the germline V gene (reference sequence). Counting both end residues, the CDR3 totals 13 amino acids. CDR3 in amino acids: CASSPSDRGHFSG.

The DNA for the CDR3 is TGTGCCAGCAGCAACAAGGGAACTAGCGGGGTGGTCGGGGAGCTGTTTTTT. Protein: CASSNKGTSGVVGELFF. V usage is TRBV5-4 and J usage is TRBJ2-2, with 10 bases aligning to TRBD2. The CDR3 covers 17 residues. J lost 7 bases, V lost 4 bases, and 13 bases had no gene match. Germline assignment: CDR1 SGHNT and CDR2 YYREEE (reference sequence).

The chain recombines TRBV4-1 with TRBJ1-2; perhaps TRBD1 as D (5 bases). From germline, CDR1 is MGHRA and CDR2 YSYEKL. The CDR3 length is 17 residues. The V gene lost 0 bases and the J gene lost 4 bases, with 18 bases spanning the gap. The CDR3 DNA reads as TGCGCCAGCAGCCAAGACTCTTGGACACATTCCCCCTATGGCTACACCTTC. Residues: CASSQDSWTHSPYGYTF.

V is TRBV6-6 and J is TRBJ2-3, with 8 bases that match TRBD2. CDR3 length: 15 amino acids. With 7 bases clipped from V and 0 bases from J, the junction kept 6 bases outside the gene matches. CDR1 and CDR2 (germline): MNHNY, SVGAGI (reference sequence). In DNA, the CDR3 is TGTGCCAGCAACCTTAGCGGGACTAGCACAGATACGCAGTATTTT. This gives the protein CASNLSGTSTDTQYF.

The chain recombines TRBV5-4 with TRBJ2-2; 9 bases fit TRBD1. The CDR3 contains 17 residues. V lost 3 bases to trimming and J lost 2 bases; unmatched junction nucleotides: 8. CDR1 is SGHNT and CDR2 is YYREEE in the germline V gene (reference sequence). The CDR3 loop is CASSSVGTGQNTGELFF. In DNA form, the CDR3 reads TGTGCCAGCAGCTCGGTCGGGACAGGGCAAAACACCGGGGAGCTGTTTTTT.

The V and J genes are TRBV14 and TRBJ2-7, with TRBD1 matching over 8 bases. This CDR3 contains 16 residues. Germline V gives CDR1 SGHDN, CDR2 FVKESK. The J segment lost 4 bases and the V segment lost 1 base, leaving 9 bases of the junction unmatched. This CDR3 reads CASSQVWPGGGYEQYF. CDR3 nucleotide sequence: TGTGCCAGCAGCCAAGTCTGGCCAGGGGGCGGGTACGAGCAGTACTTC.

The V gene is TRBV5-8, the J gene TRBJ1-6, with TRBD1 matching over 7 bases. Germline V gene sequence: CDR1 SGHTS, CDR2 YDEGEE. Trimming at V came to 0 bases and at J to 14 bases, leaving 26 bases not matched to a gene. The CDR3 is 20 residues long. For the CDR3, the DNA is TGTGCCAGCAGCTTGGGCCGAGGGACAGCCTCCCTGAACCCGTATAGGGCCCTCCACTTT. It is translated as CASSLGRGTASLNPYRALHF.

This clone showed up just once. The J gene is TRBJ2-3, the V gene TRBV2; 11 positions agree with TRBD2. From germline, CDR1 is SNHLY and CDR2 FYNNEI. After removal of 9 bases from V and 5 bases from J, the junction contained 13 bases not matched to a gene. The CDR3 contains 16 residues. The chain's CDR3 is CASPLAGAPGGDTQYF. As DNA, the CDR3 is TGTGCCAGTCCACTAGCGGGGGCGCCGGGTGGAGATACGCAGTATTTT.

The chain links TRBV28 to TRBJ1-3; a weak D match, TRBD1 (6 bases). Germline CDR1 is MDHEN and CDR2 is SYDVKM. Trimming removed 10 bases from V and 2 bases from J, with 15 bases in between. The CDR3 is made up of 14 amino acids. CDR3 DNA: TGTGCCATCTGCCGGGGGGCGGCTGGAAACACCATATATTTT. Translating it yields CAICRGAAGNTIYF.

The chain carries TRBV28 and TRBJ1-5; unclear D gene. Trimming took 5 bases from V and 4 from J, leaving 9 bases between them. The CDR3 totals 13 residues. Germline loops: CDR1 MDHEN, CDR2 SYDVKM. CDR3 in amino acids: CASSRYRNQPQHF. The DNA of the CDR3 is TGTGCCAGCAGTCGGTATAGAAATCAGCCCCAGCATTTT.

This chain joins TRBV4-3 and TRBJ1-5; no firm D call. CDR1 is LGHNA, CDR2 YSLEER, per germline. The CDR3 totals 13 residues. The germline V and J ends were trimmed by 8 bases and 0 bases, with 8 bases remaining between them. The CDR3 sequence is CASGADSNQPQHF. CDR3 DNA: TGCGCCAGCGGAGCGGATAGCAATCAGCCCCAGCATTTT.

The chain carries TRBV6-1 and TRBJ2-2; 9 bases map to TRBD1. This CDR3 is 15 amino acids long. Looked up from germline, CDR1 is MNHNS and CDR2 is SASEGT. V trimming: 2 bases; J trimming: 5 bases; junction bases outside the gene matches: 3. The DNA of the CDR3 is TGTGCCAGCAGTGAATATGGGACAGGGACCGGGGAGCTGTTTTTT. Translated: CASSEYGTGTGELFF.

The chain carries TRBV4-3 and TRBJ2-5; tentatively, D is TRBD1 (6 bases). The DNA end lines up better with TRBJ2-7; the J call may be wrong. Germline CDR1 reads LGHNA; CDR2 reads YSLEER. CDR3 length equals 15 residues. This chain's CDR3 is CASSQGDTYSYEQYF. For the CDR3, the DNA is TGCGCCAGCAGCCAAGGGGACACCTATTCCTACGAGCAGTACTTC.

The genes are TRBV5-4 and TRBJ2-7; 7 bases map to TRBD1. The V and J ends lost 5 bases and 0 bases, in that order; junction bases with no gene match: 5. Germline V gene data show CDR1 as SGHNT and CDR2 as YYREEE (reference sequence). The CDR3 is 14 residues long. In DNA form, the CDR3 reads TGTGCCAGCAGTACGACAGGGCCCTCCTACGAGCAGTACTTC. It specifies CASSTTGPSYEQYF.

The chain carries TRBV7-2 and TRBJ2-1; 7 nucleotides align to TRBD2. CDR3 length equals 17 residues. Germline CDR1 SGHTA, CDR2 FQGNSA. V was clipped by 1 base and J by 2 bases; unmatched bases: 8. CDR3 nucleotides: TGTGCCAGCAGCTTAGTGGTGCGGGGGATAACCTACAATGAGCAGTTCTTC. Protein sequence: CASSLVVRGITYNEQFF. Full variable domain (remainder filled in from reference TRBV7-2 and TRBJ2-1): GAGVSQSPSNKVTEKGKDVELRCDPISGHTALYWYRQSLGQGLEFLIYFQGNSAPDKSGLPSDRFSAERTGGSVSTLTIQRTQQEDSAVYLCASSLVVRGITYNEQFFGPGTRLTVL.

As regards this clone: Other DNA sequences in the same sample also yield this CDR3. The chain joins TRBV27 to TRBJ2-2; TRBD1 matches 9 bases. CDR3 length: 16 amino acids. Trimming at V came to 6 bases and at J to 4 bases, leaving 9 bases not matched to a gene. Germline CDR1 MNHEY, CDR2 SMNVEV (reference sequence). The CDR3 here is CASSSRDRVGTGELFF. The CDR3 DNA follows: TGTGCCAGCAGCTCAAGGGACAGGGTGGGCACCGGGGAGCTGTTTTTT.

The rearrangement joins TRBV4-3 to TRBJ1-6, with TRBD1 matching over 7 bases. The ends lost 0 bases at V and 5 bases at J; junction bases unmatched: 10. The CDR3 totals 18 residues. Looked up from germline, CDR1 is LGHNA and CDR2 is YSLEER. This chain's CDR3 is CASSQEVYRGANNSPLHF. DNA of the CDR3: TGCGCCAGCAGCCAAGAAGTTTACAGGGGCGCCAATAATTCACCCCTCCACTTT.